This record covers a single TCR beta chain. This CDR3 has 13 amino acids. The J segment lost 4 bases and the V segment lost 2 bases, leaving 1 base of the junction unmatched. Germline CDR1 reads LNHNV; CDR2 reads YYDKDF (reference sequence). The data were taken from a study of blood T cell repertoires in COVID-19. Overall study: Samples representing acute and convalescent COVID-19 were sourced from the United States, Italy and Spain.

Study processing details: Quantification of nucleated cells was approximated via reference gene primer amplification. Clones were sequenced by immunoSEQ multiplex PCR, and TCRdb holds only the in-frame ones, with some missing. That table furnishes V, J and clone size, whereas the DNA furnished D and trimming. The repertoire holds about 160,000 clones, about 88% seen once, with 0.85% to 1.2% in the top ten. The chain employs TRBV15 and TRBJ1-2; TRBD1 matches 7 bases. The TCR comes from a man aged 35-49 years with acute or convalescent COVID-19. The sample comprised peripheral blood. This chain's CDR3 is CATSRSGGYGYTF. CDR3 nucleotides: TGTGCCACCAGCAGATCAGGGGGCTATGGCTACACCTTC.